Below, one T cell receptor (beta chain) is given with its context. It has no known antigen specificity. Per-nucleotide qualities are absent, and no much larger clonotype sits a single base away. From cysteine to phenylalanine, the CDR3 is 15 amino acids long. The sequence is cut down to CDR3 DNA, 45 bases in frame from base 1. Per the germline V gene, SNHLY is the CDR1 and FYNNEI is the CDR2. Trimming removed 4 bases from V and 1 base from J, leaving 10 bases between the germline ends. The data belong to a study of blood T cell repertoires in COVID-19 (dated by TCRdb to between 2020 and 2021). In the study overall: Samples covering the acute and convalescent phases of COVID-19 were provided by collaborators in the United States, Italy and Spain. Where available, HLA class I and class II types were obtained from metadata supplied by the sample provider rather than from assay-based typing. The material from the prospective study consisted of cDNA or gDNA derived from T cells, B-cell-depleted T cells, or PBMCs. The samples were drawn from the first 160 participants of the ongoing ImmuneRACE study and from 1,254 subjects provided by 6 global collaborators. The dataset comprised deeply sampled blood TCRbeta repertoires from subjects exposed to, actively infected with, or recovered from COVID-19. Nearly every sample came with metadata listing a de-identified subject ID, COVID-19 status, age in years and sex. The repertoires were released in a freely available public database meant as a resource for research on the immune response to SARS-CoV-2. General findings and caveats noted by the study authors: The quantity of clinical and demographic metadata differed by source and by participant and was supplied without curation.

TCRbeta CDR3 regions were amplified from genomic DNA using the immunoSEQ Assay, a bias-controlled multiplex PCR. The study's processing was this. Nucleated cell counts per sample were estimated from amplification of reference gene primers within the assay. To quantify the absolute abundance of each unique TCRbeta CDR3 rearrangement, sequence reads were collapsed and filtered. Productive Simpson clonality was computed per sample as the square root of Simpson's diversity index over productive rearrangements. What TCRdb holds here is the immuneACCESS table cut down to in-frame rearrangements. Part of the clones is not present; checked against another copy, under half of the missing clones reflect an unresolved V gene, and the others are unexplained. V and J calls and clone size are copied from that table; D and trimming were computed from the DNA. The sample table lists approximately 140,000 clones, more than 60% of them with a count of one. Together, the top ten hold roughly 14% of the sample.

Whole blood was collected in K2EDTA tubes by collaborating institutions according to the institutions' own protocols. Collaborator samples were shipped for TCRbeta analysis as frozen whole blood, isolated PBMCs, or DNA extracted from either sample type. The sequence links TRBV2 to TRBJ2-2; TRBD2 is a weak D gene call, 6 bases matching. This TCR was sampled from an elderly man with acute or convalescent COVID-19. Source material: peripheral blood. For the CDR3, the sequence is CASSVLRGNTGELFF. The DNA sequence is given as TGTGCCAGCAGTGTGTTGCGGGGGAACACCGGGGAGCTGTTTTTT.